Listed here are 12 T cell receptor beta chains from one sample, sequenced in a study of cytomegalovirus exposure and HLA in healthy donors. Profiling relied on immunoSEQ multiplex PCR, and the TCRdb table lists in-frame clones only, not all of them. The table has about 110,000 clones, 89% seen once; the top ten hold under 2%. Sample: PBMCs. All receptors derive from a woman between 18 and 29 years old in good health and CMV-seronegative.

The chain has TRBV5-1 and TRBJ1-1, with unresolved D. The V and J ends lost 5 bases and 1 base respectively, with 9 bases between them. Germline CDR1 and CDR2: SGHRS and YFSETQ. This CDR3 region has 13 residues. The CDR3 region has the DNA TGCGCCAGCAGGGATACTACGAACACTGAAGCTTTCTTT. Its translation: CASRDTTNTEAFF.

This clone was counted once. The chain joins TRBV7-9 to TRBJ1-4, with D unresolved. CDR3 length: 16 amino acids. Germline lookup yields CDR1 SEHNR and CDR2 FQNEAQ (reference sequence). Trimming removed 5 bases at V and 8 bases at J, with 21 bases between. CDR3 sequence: CASSPTPGEGEEKLFF. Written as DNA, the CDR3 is TGTGCCAGCAGCCCCACCCCGGGTGAGGGTGAAGAAAAACTGTTTTTT.

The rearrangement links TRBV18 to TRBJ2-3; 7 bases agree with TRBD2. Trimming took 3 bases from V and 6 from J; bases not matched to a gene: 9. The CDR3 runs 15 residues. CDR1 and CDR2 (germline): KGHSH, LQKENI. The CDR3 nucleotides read TGTGCCAGCTCACCCTCGCTGGCGGGAGAGGATACGCAGTATTTT. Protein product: CASSPSLAGEDTQYF.

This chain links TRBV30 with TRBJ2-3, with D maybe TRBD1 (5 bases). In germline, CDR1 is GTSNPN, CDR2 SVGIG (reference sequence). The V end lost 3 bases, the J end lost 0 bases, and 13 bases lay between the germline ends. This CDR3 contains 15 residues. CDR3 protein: CAWSSGFRSTDTQYF. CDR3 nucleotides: TGTGCCTGGAGCTCAGGGTTTCGGAGCACAGATACGCAGTATTTT.

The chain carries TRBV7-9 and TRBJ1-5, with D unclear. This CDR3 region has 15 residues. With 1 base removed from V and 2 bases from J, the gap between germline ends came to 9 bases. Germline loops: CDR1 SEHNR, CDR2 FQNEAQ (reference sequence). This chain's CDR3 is CASSLGTSGNQPQHF. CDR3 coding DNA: TGTGCCAGCAGCTTAGGGACTTCGGGCAATCAGCCCCAGCATTTT.

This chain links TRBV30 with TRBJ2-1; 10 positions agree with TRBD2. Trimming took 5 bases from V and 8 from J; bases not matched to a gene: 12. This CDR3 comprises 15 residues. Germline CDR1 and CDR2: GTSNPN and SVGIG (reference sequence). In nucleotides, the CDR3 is TGTGCCTGGGGTTCTAGCGGGAGACTTTACGATGAGCAGTTCTTC. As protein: CAWGSSGRLYDEQFF. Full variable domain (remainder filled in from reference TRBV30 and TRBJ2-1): SQTIHQWPATLVQPVGSPLSLECTVEGTSNPNLYWYRQAAGRGLQLLFYSVGIGQISSEVPQNLSASRPQDRQFILSSKKLLLSDSGFYLCAWGSSGRLYDEQFFGPGTRLTVL.

CDR3: CASSPGGGDEKLFF. CDR3 nucleotides: TGTGCCAGCAGCCCAGGAGGAGGGGATGAAAAACTGTTTTTT. The chain joins TRBV6-5 to TRBJ1-4, with D perhaps TRBD1 (5 bases). The V gene's germline CDR1 is MNHEY and CDR2 SVGAGI. The CDR3 is 14 residues long. V was cut by 6 bases and J by 6 bases, with 14 bases left in between.

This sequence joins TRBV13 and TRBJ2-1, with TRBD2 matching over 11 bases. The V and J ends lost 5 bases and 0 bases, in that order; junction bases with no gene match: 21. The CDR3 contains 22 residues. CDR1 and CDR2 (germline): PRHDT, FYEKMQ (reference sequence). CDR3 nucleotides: TGTGCCAGCAGCCCGCCCCCGATAGTGGGACTAGCGGATTTTCGCTCCTACAATGAGCAGTTCTTC. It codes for CASSPPPIVGLADFRSYNEQFF.

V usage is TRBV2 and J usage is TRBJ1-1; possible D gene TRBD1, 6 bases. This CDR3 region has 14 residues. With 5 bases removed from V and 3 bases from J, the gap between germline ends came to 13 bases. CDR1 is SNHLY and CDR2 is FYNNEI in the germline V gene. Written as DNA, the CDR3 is TGTGCCAGCAGTCCACAGGGCCAGGACACTGAAGCTTTCTTT. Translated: CASSPQGQDTEAFF.

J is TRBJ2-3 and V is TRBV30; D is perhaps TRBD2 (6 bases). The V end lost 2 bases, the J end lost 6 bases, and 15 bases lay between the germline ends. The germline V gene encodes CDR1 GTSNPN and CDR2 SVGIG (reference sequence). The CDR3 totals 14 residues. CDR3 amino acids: CAWSNRDWTDTQYF. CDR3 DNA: TGTGCCTGGAGTAACCGGGACTGGACGGATACGCAGTATTTT.

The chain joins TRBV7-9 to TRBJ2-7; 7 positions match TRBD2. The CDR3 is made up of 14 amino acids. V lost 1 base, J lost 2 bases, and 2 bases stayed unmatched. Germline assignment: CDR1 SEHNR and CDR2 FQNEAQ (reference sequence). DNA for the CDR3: TGTGCCAGCAGCTTAGGGCGGGGGACCTACGAGCAGTACTTC. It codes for CASSLGRGTYEQYF.

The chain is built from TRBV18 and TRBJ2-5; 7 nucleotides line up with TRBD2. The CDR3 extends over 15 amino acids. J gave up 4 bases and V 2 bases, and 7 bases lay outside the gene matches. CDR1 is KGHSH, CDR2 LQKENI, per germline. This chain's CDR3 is CASSPEAGWGETQYF. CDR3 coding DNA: TGTGCCAGCTCACCAGAAGCGGGATGGGGAGAGACCCAGTACTTC.